One sample yielded the 10 T cell receptor beta chains listed below, sequenced in a study of blood T cells in healthy people across ages. Together with a sample-barcoded 5' primer, a J-beta primer mix was included in a second PCR lasting about 7 to 11 cycles. TCRdb fed the 5' RACE reads into MiXCR, producing one record per CDR3 protein. This table holds 1,300,000 or so distinct CDR3 sequences, approximately 59% found once. The sequencing input was blood. The receptors come from a young man in good health.

The J gene is TRBJ1-2, the V gene TRBV29-1; D remains ambiguous. Between the trimmed V and J ends, which lost 5 bases and 3 bases, there was a span of 7 bases. This CDR3 comprises 11 residues. The V gene's germline CDR1 is SQVTM and CDR2 ANQGSEA. CDR3 in DNA: TGCAGCGTTCCGGGGTACTATGGCTACACCTTC. Translated, it gives CSVPGYYGYTF.

The rearrangement links TRBV4-3 to TRBJ2-5; the D gene could be TRBD1 or TRBD2 (7 bases each). The end of the DNA aligns better with TRBJ2-7, so the J call may be wrong. The CDR3 is made up of 17 amino acids. The germline gives CDR1 LGHNA, CDR2 YSLEER. DNA of the CDR3: TGCGCCAGCAGCCAAGGGGGCGGGGGCAGGGGGTGGTACGAGCAGTACTTC. Encoded protein: CASSQGGGGRGWYEQYF.

This clonotype was seen a handful of times. The chain carries TRBV3-1 and TRBJ2-7; D is unclear. The V and J ends lost 5 bases and 2 bases respectively, with 7 bases between them. The CDR3 consists of 12 residues. Germline loops: CDR1 LGHDT, CDR2 YNNKEL (reference sequence). The CDR3 protein is CASSAMTYEQYF. CDR3 in DNA: TGTGCCAGCAGCGCCATGACCTACGAGCAGTACTTC.

The CDR3 is CASSSLLSGHSYEQYF. CDR3 nucleotides: TGTGCCAGCAGCTCCCTCCTTTCGGGGCACTCCTACGAGCAGTACTTC. The V call is TRBV7-9, the J call TRBJ2-7; D possibly matches TRBD1 or TRBD2 (5 bases each). V lost 4 bases and J lost 0, with 16 bases in between. CDR3 length equals 16 residues. CDR1 and CDR2 (germline): SEHNR, FQNEAQ (reference sequence).

The chain employs TRBV3-1 and TRBJ1-2, with 7 bases identical to TRBD1. This CDR3 region has 14 residues. J was trimmed by 5 bases and V by 5 bases; bases with no gene match: 8. Germline V lookup: CDR1 LGHDT, CDR2 YNNKEL (reference sequence). The CDR3 here is CASSNRGTPYGYTF. For the CDR3, the DNA is TGTGCCAGCAGCAACAGGGGTACTCCTTATGGCTACACCTTC.

The V call is TRBV4-1, the J call TRBJ2-7; possibly TRBD1 for D (6 bases). The J call could be wrong; TRBJ2-5 is a better fit for the DNA end. The CDR3 consists of 14 residues. Per germline, CDR1 MGHRA and CDR2 YSYEKL. CDR3 in amino acids: CASSQVGAGETQYF. The CDR3 DNA reads as TGCGCCAGCAGCCAAGTGGGGGCAGGGGAGACCCAGTACTTC.

The chain employs TRBV5-1 and TRBJ1-1; no definite D call. Germline assignment: CDR1 SGHRS and CDR2 YFSETQ. Trimming stripped 4 bases from V and 8 bases from J, with 18 bases between. The CDR3 covers 14 residues. This CDR3 reads CASSLAFRGGEAFF. CDR3 nucleotides: TGCGCCAGCAGCCTGGCCTTCCGGGGAGGAGAAGCTTTCTTT.

This clonotype has just a few counts. This chain connects TRBV5-1 to TRBJ2-1; 8 bases line up with TRBD2. J gave up 8 bases and V 0 bases, and 7 bases lay outside the gene matches. Germline V gene sequence: CDR1 SGHRS, CDR2 YFSETQ. There are 15 residues in the CDR3. The CDR3 loop is CASSLGTSWSDEQFF. CDR3 in DNA: TGCGCCAGCAGCTTGGGGACTAGCTGGAGCGATGAGCAGTTCTTC.

The chain combines TRBV29-1 with TRBJ1-1; 7 nucleotides match TRBD1. CDR1 and CDR2 (germline): SQVTM, ANQGSEA. The CDR3 totals 11 residues. This CDR3 is CSGDRETEAFF. In DNA form, the CDR3 reads TGCAGTGGGGACAGAGAAACTGAAGCTTTCTTT.

The J gene is TRBJ1-2, the V gene TRBV5-4; D is unresolved. CDR1 and CDR2 (germline): SGHNT, YYREEE (reference sequence). V was shortened by 6 bases and J by 0 bases, with 12 bases between the two germline ends. The CDR3 sequence is 14 residues long. This chain's CDR3 is CASTPDATNYGYTF. The CDR3 DNA reads TGTGCCAGCACCCCGGACGCTACTAACTATGGCTACACCTTC.